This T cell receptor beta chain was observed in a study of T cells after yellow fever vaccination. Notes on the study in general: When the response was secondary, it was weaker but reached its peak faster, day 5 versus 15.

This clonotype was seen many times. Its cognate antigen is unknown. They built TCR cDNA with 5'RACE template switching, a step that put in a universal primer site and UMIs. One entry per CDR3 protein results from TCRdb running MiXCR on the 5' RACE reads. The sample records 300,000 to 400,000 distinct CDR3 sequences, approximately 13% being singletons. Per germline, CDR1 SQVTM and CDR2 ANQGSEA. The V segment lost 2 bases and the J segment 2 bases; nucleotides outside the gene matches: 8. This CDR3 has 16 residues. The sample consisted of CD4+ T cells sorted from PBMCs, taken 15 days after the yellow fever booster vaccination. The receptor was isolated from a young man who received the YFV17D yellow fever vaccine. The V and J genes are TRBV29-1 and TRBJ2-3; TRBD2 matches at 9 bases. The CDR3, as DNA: TGCAGCGTTGAACCGACTAGCGGCTTGAACACAGATACGCAGTATTTT. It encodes CSVEPTSGLNTDTQYF.